The 16 T cell receptor beta chains listed next were all sequenced from one sample in a study of Ad26.COV2.S vaccination and SARS-CoV-2 variants. Using immunoSEQ multiplex PCR, the repertoire was profiled, and TCRdb retains in-frame clones only, with some absent. The sample has 380,000 or so clones; roughly 85% are singletons. Documented treatment: some 20 received Ad26.COV2.S at low or high dose, single or two shots; about five received placebo; per-sample allocation not given. Samples were taken on day 63 after the first vaccine or placebo injection. Sequences were derived from peripheral blood, sampled in a trial of Ad26.COV2.S vaccine versus placebo. The source of these receptors is a person aged 18 to 65 who received the Ad26.COV2.S COVID-19 vaccine or a placebo.

This clone was found once. The chain couples TRBV6-5 to TRBJ1-2; no clear D gene. This CDR3 is 14 amino acids long. Germline CDR1 and CDR2: MNHEY and SVGAGI. V lost 0 bases and J lost 5, with 10 bases in between. CDR3 in amino acids: CASSYSLVSYGYTF. The CDR3 DNA is TGTGCCAGCAGTTACTCGTTGGTGTCGTATGGCTACACCTTC.

There are a few counts of this clone. The J gene is TRBJ2-1, the V gene TRBV5-1; 10 bases map to TRBD2. CDR1 and CDR2 from the germline V gene are SGHRS and YFSETQ. With 4 bases clipped from V and 7 bases from J, the junction kept 8 bases outside the gene matches. The CDR3 extends over 15 amino acids. CDR3 residues: CASSIPSGRNNEQFF. DNA of the CDR3: TGCGCCAGCAGCATTCCTAGCGGGAGAAATAATGAGCAGTTCTTC.

This clone was observed once. V gene TRBV6-5 combines with J gene TRBJ1-4, with D possibly being TRBD1 (5 bases). CDR1 is MNHEY, CDR2 SVGAGI, per germline. There are 14 residues in the CDR3. Trimming took off 5 bases at V and 10 bases at J, with 17 bases between the two ends. The CDR3, as DNA: TGTGCCAGCAGTATACAGGTTCAATCCGGAAAACTGTTTTTT. It encodes CASSIQVQSGKLFF.

The chain joins TRBV11-3 to TRBJ1-1; D perhaps matches TRBD1 (5 bases). CDR3 length: 14 residues. Deletions cut 2 bases from V and 0 bases from J, with 7 bases between. Germline lookup yields CDR1 SGHNT and CDR2 YENEEA. The CDR3 here is CASSLTQVNTEAFF. The DNA of the CDR3 is TGTGCCAGCAGCTTAACACAGGTGAACACTGAAGCTTTCTTT.

The chain carries TRBV7-9 and TRBJ2-5; no clear D gene. Germline V lookup: CDR1 SEHNR, CDR2 FQNEAQ (reference sequence). V lost 0 bases and J lost 0, with 5 bases in between. This CDR3 has 14 residues. CDR3 residues: CASSLAPDQETQYF. The CDR3 nucleotides are TGTGCCAGCAGCTTAGCGCCGGACCAAGAGACCCAGTACTTC.

This clone came up once. This chain joins TRBV6-6 and TRBJ1-5; D is unresolved. This CDR3 comprises 16 residues. Germline CDR1 reads MNHNY; CDR2 reads SVGAGI (reference sequence). Trimming stripped 5 bases from V and 0 bases from J, with 14 bases between. DNA of the CDR3: TGTGCCAGCAGTAGGCAAGGAGCCTATAGCAATCAGCCCCAGCATTTT. Translated: CASSRQGAYSNQPQHF.

The rearrangement links TRBV24-1 to TRBJ2-3; weak D call: TRBD2 (5 bases). V gave up 4 bases and J gave up 5 bases, with 15 bases separating them. From germline, CDR1 is KGHDR and CDR2 SFDVKD. CDR3 length equals 15 residues. The CDR3 loop reads CATSDPRSEGDTQYF. The DNA for the CDR3 is TGTGCCACCAGTGACCCGAGATCCGAGGGAGATACGCAGTATTTT.

The gene calls are TRBV4-1 and TRBJ2-2, with 7 bases identical to TRBD2. V shed 6 bases and J 5 bases; nucleotides not matched to a gene: 6. Germline CDR1 is MGHRA and CDR2 is YSYEKL. This CDR3 spans 14 amino acids. CDR3 sequence: CASSAFSGTGELFF. CDR3 bases: TGCGCCAGCAGTGCCTTTAGCGGGACCGGGGAGCTGTTTTTT.

The rearrangement joins TRBV9 to TRBJ2-1, with D tentatively TRBD1 or TRBD2 (5 bases each). V dropped 0 bases and J dropped 2 bases, with 18 bases sitting between them. The germline V gene encodes CDR1 SGDLS and CDR2 YYNGEE. This CDR3 has 18 amino acids. The chain's CDR3 is CASSVEVTRVGPYNEQFF. Written as DNA, the CDR3 is TGTGCCAGCAGCGTAGAAGTTACCCGGGTGGGACCCTACAATGAGCAGTTCTTC.

J is TRBJ2-3 and V is TRBV4-1; D gene unclear. Deletions cut 1 base from V and 3 bases from J, with 17 bases between. There are 17 residues in the CDR3. The germline CDR1 and CDR2 sequences are MGHRA and YSYEKL. The CDR3 nucleotides are TGCGCCAGCAGCCAAGGAGGCTCTGGGTCGCAGACAGATACGCAGTATTTT. Amino acids: CASSQGGSGSQTDTQYF.

The CDR3 spells CASSGGTTPYEQYF. The CDR3 region has the DNA TGTGCCAGCAGCGGTGGGACTACCCCCTACGAGCAGTACTTC. V gene TRBV9 combines with J gene TRBJ2-7, with 7 bases fitting TRBD2. Germline lookup yields CDR1 SGDLS and CDR2 YYNGEE. CDR3 length: 14 residues. After removal of 3 bases from V and 2 bases from J, the junction contained 5 bases not matched to a gene.

The rearrangement links TRBV19 to TRBJ1-2; D gene ambiguous. This CDR3 contains 15 residues. Trimming left V 5 bases short and J 2 bases short, with 15 bases between. CDR1 is LNHDA, CDR2 SQIVND, per germline (reference sequence). CDR3 loop: CASSDLRVPNYGYTF. Written as DNA, the CDR3 is TGTGCCAGTAGTGACCTACGGGTACCCAACTATGGCTACACCTTC.

The V and J genes are TRBV9 and TRBJ2-2, with 7 bases identical to TRBD2. The CDR3 is 13 amino acids. V shed 7 bases, J shed 6 bases, and the junction held 6 bases outside the gene matches. CDR1 is SGDLS and CDR2 is YYNGEE in the germline V gene. The CDR3 protein is CASSLGGAGELFF. The CDR3 DNA sequence: TGTGCCAGCTCCCTGGGAGGGGCCGGGGAGCTGTTTTTT. The entire variable domain, with the rest obtained from reference TRBV9 and TRBJ2-2, is as follows: DSGVTQTPKHLITATGQRVTLRCSPRSGDLSVYWYQQSLDQGLQFLIQYYNGEERAKGNILERFSAQQFPDLHSELNLSSLELGDSALYFCASSLGGAGELFFGEGSRLTVL.

The CDR3 DNA sequence: TGTGCCAGCAGTTACTCGGGGCGGGAGCAGTACTTC. Translated, it gives CASSYSGREQYF. The chain combines TRBV6-5 with TRBJ2-7, with D tentatively TRBD1 (5 bases). The CDR3 covers 12 residues. Germline V lookup: CDR1 MNHEY, CDR2 SVGAGI. The V and J ends lost 0 bases and 7 bases respectively, with 7 bases between them.

This clone has a handful of counts. The chain couples TRBV27 to TRBJ1-2; D remains unclear. Per germline, CDR1 MNHEY and CDR2 SMNVEV (reference sequence). V gave up 2 bases and J gave up 4 bases, with 8 bases separating them. The CDR3 has 13 residues. Written as DNA, the CDR3 is TGTGCCAGCAGTTTAAAGGCAGCCTATGGCTACACCTTC. Translated, it gives CASSLKAAYGYTF.

The chain carries TRBV7-3 and TRBJ2-3; no clear D. Germline CDR1 and CDR2: SGHTA and FQGTGA. The CDR3 runs to 13 residues. The V end was cut by 5 bases, the J end by 6 bases, with 12 bases between. CDR3 sequence: CASSPGPPDTQYF. The CDR3 coding sequence is TGTGCCAGCAGCCCGGGCCCGCCCGATACGCAGTATTTT.